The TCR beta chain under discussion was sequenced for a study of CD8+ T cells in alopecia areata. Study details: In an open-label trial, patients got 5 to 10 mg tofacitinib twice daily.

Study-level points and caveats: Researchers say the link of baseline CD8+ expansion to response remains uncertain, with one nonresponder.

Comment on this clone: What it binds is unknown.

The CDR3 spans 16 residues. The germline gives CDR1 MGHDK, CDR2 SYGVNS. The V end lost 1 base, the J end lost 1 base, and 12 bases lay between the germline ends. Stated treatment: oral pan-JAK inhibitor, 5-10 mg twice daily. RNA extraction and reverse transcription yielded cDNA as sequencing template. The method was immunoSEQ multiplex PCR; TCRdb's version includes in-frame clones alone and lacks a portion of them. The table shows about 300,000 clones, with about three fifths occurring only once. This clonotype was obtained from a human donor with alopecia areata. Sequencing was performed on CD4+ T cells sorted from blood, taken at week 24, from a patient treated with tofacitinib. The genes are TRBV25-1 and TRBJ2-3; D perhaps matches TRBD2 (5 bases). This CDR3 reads CASSEFGFGGTDTQYF. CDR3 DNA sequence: TGTGCCAGCAGTGAATTCGGCTTCGGGGGCACAGATACGCAGTATTTT.